The clone carrying this TCR beta chain has more than one count but fewer than ten. What it binds is unknown. Study processing details: The number of TCRs in each sample had a median of about 96,000 and spanned roughly 23,224 to 750,000. Via MiXCR, TCRdb re-called the RACE reads, giving one row per CDR3 protein. The V and J calls follow TCRdb's processing rather than the paper's. The sample holds about 360,000 distinct CDR3 sequences, around 7% seen once. Time point here: patch test 1, 2 weeks after DPC sensitization. Treatment denoted: therapeutic diphenylcyclopropenone sensitization with weekly scalp DPC. The data were obtained in a study of human T cells and chemical hapten exposure. Findings of the study overall: There was a positive correlation between PT1 expanded TCR counts and patch test score.

This CDR3 has 15 amino acids. Germline-derived CDR1 and CDR2 are SGHRS and YFSETQ. V shed 5 bases, J shed 8 bases, and the junction held 12 bases outside the gene matches. This sequence was found in a woman aged 18-29 years with alopecia areata. Some clones in this sample may be carry-over from other donors' samples. Sequenced here: whole blood, sampled in connection with sensitization to the hapten diphenylcyclopropenone (DPC). The V gene is TRBV5-1, the J gene TRBJ1-4, with TRBD1 matching 7 bases. In DNA, the CDR3 is TGCGCCAGCAGTCGTGGGGACAGCGATTTGGAAAAACTGTTTTTT. It is translated as CASSRGDSDLEKLFF.